The rows below give T cell receptor beta chains drawn from one sample of a study of molecular identifiers for immune sequencing clone quantification. TCRdb fed the PCR reads into MiXCR, producing one record per CDR3 protein. The sample records over 600,000 distinct CDR3 sequences, just under 20% being singletons. Sequences were obtained from naive CD8+ T cells from blood, with Jurkat cell RNA spiked in. These receptors all come from a human donor in good health. Some libraries in this study had Jurkat cell RNA spiked in. Both conserved end residues are part of each CDR3. Each record gives: D gene, clone size, V gene, J gene, CDR3 protein, CDR3 DNA. The D gene is left open where the match is weak. Clone size is given for some rows only: seen once, a few or many times, or a class if the clone is expanded.

d_gene: NA
abundance: many
v_gene: TRBV20-1
j_gene: TRBJ2-7
CDR3aa: CSAKLLYEQYF
CDR3nt: TGCAGTGCTAAGCTCCTTTACGAGCAGTACTTC

d_gene: TRBD2
abundance: NA
v_gene: TRBV7-2
j_gene: TRBJ2-3
CDR3aa: CASSGSHTGWGTNTQYF
CDR3nt: TGTGCCAGCAGCGGTTCCCATACCGGGTGGGGGACTAATACGCAGTATTTT

d_gene: NA
abundance: NA
v_gene: TRBV6-2/TRBV6-3
j_gene: TRBJ2-1
CDR3aa: CASSYSTVGSYNEQFF
CDR3nt: TGTGCCAGCAGTTACTCGACTGTAGGCTCCTACAATGAGCAGTTCTTC

d_gene: NA
abundance: many
v_gene: TRBV2
j_gene: TRBJ2-1
CDR3aa: CASSEGRRNNEQFF
CDR3nt: TGTGCCAGCAGTGAAGGTCGGAGGAACAATGAGCAGTTCTTC

d_gene: TRBD2
abundance: once
v_gene: TRBV12-3/TRBV12-4
j_gene: TRBJ2-1
CDR3aa: CASSFGTGGSYNEQFF
CDR3nt: TGTGCCAGCAGTTTCGGGACGGGGGGCTCCTACAATGAGCAGTTCTTC

d_gene: NA
abundance: NA
v_gene: TRBV7-6
j_gene: TRBJ2-5
CDR3aa: CAGSPPLSGQHRLETQYF
CDR3nt: TGTGCCGGCAGCCCCCCGCTTTCGGGACAACACCGACTAGAGACCCAGTACTTC

d_gene: NA
abundance: few
v_gene: TRBV19
j_gene: TRBJ1-1
CDR3aa: CASRQGPPSTEAFF
CDR3nt: TGTGCCAGTAGGCAAGGACCGCCGAGTACTGAAGCTTTCTTT

d_gene: NA
abundance: NA
v_gene: TRBV27
j_gene: TRBJ1-1
CDR3aa: CASSHGQHTEAFF
CDR3nt: TGTGCCAGCAGCCACGGACAGCACACTGAAGCTTTCTTT

d_gene: TRBD2
abundance: many
v_gene: TRBV7-2
j_gene: TRBJ2-1
CDR3aa: CASSWPGGSTYNEQFF
CDR3nt: TGTGCCAGCAGCTGGCCGGGGGGTTCGACCTACAATGAGCAGTTCTTC

d_gene: NA
abundance: many
v_gene: TRBV9
j_gene: TRBJ2-2
CDR3aa: CASSVLSTSGELFF
CDR3nt: TGTGCCAGCAGCGTACTTTCTACGTCCGGGGAGCTGTTTTTT

d_gene: NA
abundance: many
v_gene: TRBV7-8
j_gene: TRBJ1-6
CDR3aa: CASSLVGQGAYNSPLHF
CDR3nt: TGTGCCAGCAGCTTAGTGGGGCAGGGTGCTTATAATTCACCCCTCCACTTT

d_gene: NA
abundance: many
v_gene: TRBV11-2
j_gene: TRBJ2-3
CDR3aa: CASSSRLDRDTQYF
CDR3nt: TGTGCCAGCAGCTCCCGACTAGATAGAGATACGCAGTATTTT

d_gene: NA
abundance: many
v_gene: TRBV6-5
j_gene: TRBJ2-5
CDR3aa: CASSYRTHSTSETQYF
CDR3nt: TGTGCCAGCAGTTACCGGACGCACTCCACCTCAGAGACCCAGTACTTC

d_gene: TRBD1
abundance: many
v_gene: TRBV4-3
j_gene: TRBJ2-4
CDR3aa: CASSQGTGPGIQYF
CDR3nt: TGCGCCAGCAGCCAAGGGACAGGGCCGGGCATTCAGTACTTC

d_gene: NA
abundance: many
v_gene: TRBV5-6
j_gene: TRBJ1-1
CDR3aa: CASSLAVLGNTEAFF
CDR3nt: TGTGCCAGCAGCTTGGCCGTCTTGGGGAACACTGAAGCTTTCTTT

d_gene: NA
abundance: few
v_gene: TRBV28
j_gene: TRBJ1-1
CDR3aa: CASSLWRGADTEAFF
CDR3nt: TGTGCCAGCAGTCTTTGGCGGGGGGCGGACACTGAAGCTTTCTTT

d_gene: NA
abundance: few
v_gene: TRBV6-5
j_gene: TRBJ2-2
CDR3aa: CASSYGRWTGELFF
CDR3nt: TGTGCCAGCAGTTATGGCAGGTGGACCGGGGAGCTGTTTTTT

d_gene: NA
abundance: many
v_gene: TRBV4-3
j_gene: TRBJ1-3
CDR3aa: CASSQNRDTGNTIYF
CDR3nt: TGCGCCAGCAGCCAGAACCGGGACACTGGAAACACCATATATTTT

d_gene: NA
abundance: few
v_gene: TRBV7-9
j_gene: TRBJ1-2
CDR3aa: CASTNPREQNELYGYTF
CDR3nt: TGTGCCAGCACCAATCCAAGGGAGCAAAACGAACTCTATGGCTACACCTTC

d_gene: TRBD2
abundance: many
v_gene: TRBV7-2
j_gene: TRBJ2-1
CDR3aa: CASSLSGTYNEQFF
CDR3nt: TGTGCCAGCAGCCTTAGCGGGACTTACAATGAGCAGTTCTTC

d_gene: NA
abundance: NA
v_gene: TRBV5-1
j_gene: TRBJ1-1
CDR3aa: CASSPDLTEAFF
CDR3nt: TGCGCCAGCAGCCCGGACCTCACTGAAGCTTTCTTT

d_gene: NA
abundance: few
v_gene: TRBV30
j_gene: TRBJ1-2
CDR3aa: CAWTDTDSYGYTF
CDR3nt: TGTGCCTGGACCGACACCGACAGCTATGGCTACACCTTC

d_gene: NA
abundance: few
v_gene: TRBV6-6
j_gene: TRBJ1-2
CDR3aa: CASSSTGLDGYTF
CDR3nt: TGTGCCAGCAGTTCCACAGGCTTGGATGGCTACACCTTC

d_gene: NA
abundance: many
v_gene: TRBV10-3
j_gene: TRBJ2-7
CDR3aa: CAIRTPSSYEQYF
CDR3nt: TGTGCCATTCGGACACCGAGCTCCTACGAGCAGTACTTC

d_gene: NA
abundance: NA
v_gene: TRBV28
j_gene: TRBJ2-1
CDR3aa: CASIFQGGNEQFF
CDR3nt: TGTGCCAGCATATTTCAGGGTGGCAATGAGCAGTTCTTC

d_gene: NA
abundance: NA
v_gene: TRBV27
j_gene: TRBJ2-3
CDR3aa: CASSTDIMGDTQYF
CDR3nt: TGTGCCAGCAGTACCGACATCATGGGGGATACGCAGTATTTT

d_gene: NA
abundance: many
v_gene: TRBV7-9
j_gene: TRBJ2-7
CDR3aa: CATFREASPKGGEQYF
CDR3nt: TGTGCCACCTTTCGGGAAGCTAGCCCTAAGGGGGGCGAGCAGTACTTC

d_gene: NA
abundance: many
v_gene: TRBV27
j_gene: TRBJ1-1
CDR3aa: CASSLSSNMNTEAFF
CDR3nt: TGTGCCAGCAGTTTATCGTCCAACATGAACACTGAAGCTTTCTTT

d_gene: NA
abundance: many
v_gene: TRBV6-2/TRBV6-3
j_gene: TRBJ2-1
CDR3aa: CASSYLGEEQFF
CDR3nt: TGTGCCAGCAGTTACTTGGGGGAAGAGCAGTTCTTC

d_gene: TRBD1
abundance: NA
v_gene: TRBV7-9
j_gene: TRBJ2-7
CDR3aa: CANSATGTGGNEPSYEQYF
CDR3nt: TGTGCCAACAGCGCTACCGGGACAGGGGGTAATGAACCCTCCTACGAGCAGTACTTC

d_gene: TRBD2
abundance: many
v_gene: TRBV2
j_gene: TRBJ2-2
CDR3aa: CASNLEPDSAGGLLPGELFF
CDR3nt: TGTGCCAGCAACCTAGAGCCTGACTCGGCGGGAGGGCTTCTTCCCGGGGAGCTGTTTTTT

d_gene: TRBD2
abundance: few
v_gene: TRBV19
j_gene: TRBJ2-1
CDR3aa: CASSMGLAGGNEQFF
CDR3nt: TGTGCCAGTAGCATGGGACTAGCGGGGGGAAATGAGCAGTTCTTC

d_gene: NA
abundance: NA
v_gene: TRBV6-2/TRBV6-3
j_gene: TRBJ2-6
CDR3aa: CASSRTEGEHRFWGANVLTF
CDR3nt: TGTGCCAGCAGTAGGACGGAGGGGGAACACCGATTCTGGGGGGCCAACGTCCTGACTTTC

d_gene: NA
abundance: many
v_gene: TRBV4-3
j_gene: TRBJ2-3
CDR3aa: CASSPPGRTDTQYF
CDR3nt: TGCGCCAGCAGCCCTCCCGGACGCACAGATACGCAGTATTTT

d_gene: NA
abundance: NA
v_gene: TRBV12-3/TRBV12-4
j_gene: TRBJ2-3
CDR3aa: CAGSLGGGADTQYF
CDR3nt: TGTGCCGGCAGTTTAGGCGGAGGGGCAGATACGCAGTATTTT

d_gene: NA
abundance: NA
v_gene: TRBV12-3/TRBV12-4
j_gene: TRBJ2-7
CDR3aa: CASSLADPLEQYF
CDR3nt: TGTGCCAGCAGTTTGGCGGATCCTCTAGAGCAGTACTTC

d_gene: NA
abundance: few
v_gene: TRBV6-6
j_gene: TRBJ1-5
CDR3aa: CASSYGAGRQPQHF
CDR3nt: TGTGCCAGCAGTTACGGGGCAGGGAGGCAGCCCCAGCATTTT

d_gene: NA
abundance: few
v_gene: TRBV6-2/TRBV6-3
j_gene: TRBJ2-5
CDR3aa: CASSYLVGGETQYF
CDR3nt: TGTGCCAGCAGTTACTTGGTGGGAGGAGAGACCCAGTACTTC

d_gene: NA
abundance: many
v_gene: TRBV30
j_gene: TRBJ2-7
CDR3aa: CALNWGTYEQYF
CDR3nt: TGTGCTTTAAATTGGGGGACCTACGAGCAGTACTTC

d_gene: TRBD1
abundance: few
v_gene: TRBV6-4
j_gene: TRBJ1-1
CDR3aa: CASSAPAGGFATEAFF
CDR3nt: TGTGCCAGCAGTGCACCGGCAGGGGGATTCGCCACTGAAGCTTTCTTT

d_gene: NA
abundance: NA
v_gene: TRBV28
j_gene: TRBJ2-7
CDR3aa: CASRLGEGGSYEQYF
CDR3nt: TGTGCCAGCAGGCTAGGCGAGGGGGGGTCCTACGAGCAGTACTTC

d_gene: TRBD2
abundance: NA
v_gene: TRBV9
j_gene: TRBJ2-1
CDR3aa: CASSVAGTSGGIAYNEQFF
CDR3nt: TGTGCCAGCAGCGTAGCTGGGACTAGCGGGGGCATCGCCTACAATGAGCAGTTCTTC